The 14 T cell receptor beta chains presented below share a single source sample, sequenced in a study of control samples from healthy donors and cancer patients. Clones were sequenced by immunoSEQ multiplex PCR, and TCRdb holds only the in-frame ones, with some missing. The data show roughly 200,000 clones, 90% to 95% seen once. The sample was blood. Receptors were obtained from a man aged 50-59 years in good health.

The J gene is TRBJ1-1, the V gene TRBV9; tentatively, D is TRBD1 (5 bases). V was pared by 0 bases and J by 3 bases, with 12 bases between. This CDR3 is 15 amino acids long. Germline assignment: CDR1 SGDLS and CDR2 YYNGEE. CDR3 sequence: CASSVDGREYTEAFF. The CDR3 coding sequence is TGTGCCAGCAGCGTAGATGGCAGGGAGTACACTGAAGCTTTCTTT.

CDR3 protein: CASSTGGFGYTF. The CDR3 nucleotides read TGTGCCAGCAGCACAGGGGGCTTTGGCTACACCTTC. V is TRBV6-5 and J is TRBJ1-2; 9 nucleotides line up with TRBD1. This CDR3 has 12 residues. V shed 6 bases, J shed 7 bases, and the junction held 3 bases outside the gene matches. The V gene's germline CDR1 is MNHEY and CDR2 SVGAGI.

The gene calls are TRBV6-1 and TRBJ2-4, with D perhaps matching TRBD2 (6 bases). Trimming pared 1 base from V and 1 base from J, leaving 8 bases between. The length of the CDR3 is 15 residues. Germline V gene lookup returns CDR1 MNHNS and CDR2 SASEGT. The CDR3 region is CASSEGGGAKNIQYF. CDR3 in DNA: TGTGCCAGCAGTGAAGGCGGAGGGGCCAAAAACATTCAGTACTTC.

J is TRBJ2-7 and V is TRBV6-6; 9 bases fit TRBD1. J gave up 1 base and V 6 bases, and 7 bases lay outside the gene matches. Germline-derived CDR1 and CDR2 are MNHNY and SVGAGI (reference sequence). The CDR3 covers 15 residues. Here the CDR3 DNA reads TGTGCCAGCAGCCCTCGGGACAGGGTTTCCTACGAGCAGTACTTC. Its protein is CASSPRDRVSYEQYF.

This clone was detected only once. The V and J genes are TRBV27 and TRBJ1-6; D might be TRBD1 (6 bases). Germline V CDR1 and CDR2: MNHEY, SMNVEV (reference sequence). V lost 6 bases to trimming and J lost 8 bases, with 14 bases between them. This CDR3 region has 14 residues. The DNA for the CDR3 is TGTGCCAGCAGAGACACAGGGACGGATTCACCCCTCCACTTT. This encodes CASRDTGTDSPLHF.

The chain links TRBV5-1 to TRBJ1-3; D gene unclear. Trimming took 4 bases from V and 6 from J, leaving 14 bases between them. This CDR3 spans 14 amino acids. Germline lookup yields CDR1 SGHRS and CDR2 YFSETQ. The CDR3 coding sequence is TGCGCCAGCAGCGATCAAGGAGGAGAAAACACCATATATTTT. This sequence encodes CASSDQGGENTIYF.

The chain carries TRBV11-2 and TRBJ2-7, with 9 positions matching TRBD1. V was clipped by 5 bases and J by 5 bases; unmatched bases: 10. Germline V gene lookup returns CDR1 SGHAT and CDR2 FQNNGV. The CDR3 contains 15 residues. CDR3 loop: CASSDPGTGLDEQYF. The CDR3 DNA reads as TGTGCCAGCAGCGACCCCGGGACAGGGCTCGACGAGCAGTACTTC. The whole variable domain, remainder taken from reference TRBV11-2 and TRBJ2-7, is EAGVAQSPRYKIIEKRQSVAFWCNPISGHATLYWYQQILGQGPKLLIQFQNNGVVDDSQLPKDRFSAERLKGVDSTLKIQPAKLEDSAVYLCASSDPGTGLDEQYFGPGTRLTVT.

This clone was seen only once. The V and J genes are TRBV12-3 or TRBV12-4 and TRBJ1-3, with TRBD1 as a possible D gene (6 bases). Trimming took 6 bases from V and 8 from J, leaving 14 bases between them. The CDR3 extends over 13 amino acids. CDR3 nucleotide sequence: TGTGCCAGCAGATCAACAGGGAGGGACACCATATATTTT. Translating gives CASRSTGRDTIYF.

CDR3 protein: CASSAGVPLYGYTF. For the CDR3, the DNA is TGTGCCAGCAGCGCAGGGGTCCCCCTCTATGGCTACACCTTC. The chain recombines TRBV9 with TRBJ1-2; D is possibly TRBD1 (6 bases). V lost 3 bases and J lost 4, with 13 bases in between. Germline lookup yields CDR1 SGDLS and CDR2 YYNGEE. The CDR3 length is 14 residues.

The V gene is TRBV5-1, the J gene TRBJ1-3; 9 bases align to TRBD1. Germline-derived CDR1 and CDR2 are SGHRS and YFSETQ. V gave up 4 bases and J gave up 1 base; unmatched junction bases: 3. This CDR3 comprises 15 residues. CDR3 protein: CASSAGTGSGNTIYF. The CDR3 DNA follows: TGCGCCAGCAGCGCCGGGACAGGGTCTGGAAACACCATATATTTT.

The rearrangement uses TRBV5-1 and TRBJ1-1; 7 positions agree with TRBD1. This CDR3 spans 14 amino acids. In germline, CDR1 is SGHRS, CDR2 YFSETQ. V gave up 5 bases and J gave up 2 bases; unmatched junction bases: 6. CDR3 loop: CASSLTGSNTEAFF. CDR3 in DNA: TGCGCCAGCAGTCTGACAGGGAGTAACACTGAAGCTTTCTTT.

The DNA for the CDR3 is TGTGCCAGCAGTTCCCTTCAGGGGGCGGGAGGCAATCAGCCCCAGCATTTT. It translates to CASSSLQGAGGNQPQHF. This chain uses TRBV6-2 or TRBV6-3 with TRBJ1-5; 8 positions agree with TRBD1. The CDR3 extends over 17 amino acids. CDR1 is MNHEY, CDR2 SVGEGT, per germline. The V and J ends lost 4 bases and 2 bases, in that order; junction bases with no gene match: 10.

This clone appeared a single time. J is TRBJ2-7 and V is TRBV15; D not certain. The length of the CDR3 is 15 residues. CDR1 and CDR2 from the germline V gene are LNHNV and YYDKDF (reference sequence). V lost 0 bases to trimming and J lost 3 bases, with 12 bases between them. The CDR3 loop is CATSRDNAAIYEQYV. Here the CDR3 DNA reads TGTGCCACCAGCAGAGATAACGCTGCCATCTACGAGCAGTACGTC.

The sample holds one count of this clone. The rearrangement joins TRBV3-1 (or the pseudogene TRBV3-2) to TRBJ2-3, with a weak D call TRBD2 (6 bases). This CDR3 region has 13 residues. The germline CDR1 and CDR2 sequences are LGHDT and YNNKEL (reference sequence). V lost 8 bases and J 1 base, leaving 10 bases between the germline ends. CDR3 nucleotide sequence: TGTGCCAGCGCGGCTAGCGGCACAGATACGCAGTATTTT. Encoded protein: CASAASGTDTQYF.